This section outlines one T cell receptor (beta chain) sequence together with its context. Germline V gene data show CDR1 as MNHNS and CDR2 as SASEGT. The V end was cut by 10 bases, the J end by 3 bases, with 12 bases between. The CDR3 is 12 residues long. The sample is drawn from a study of T cell changes during pregnancy in multiple sclerosis. Only in-frame clones appear in the TCRdb table, and some are missing; sequencing was by immunoSEQ multiplex PCR. The sample holds about 58,000 clones, 91% seen once. Sequenced here: CD4+ T cells from peripheral blood mononuclear cells, sampled after pregnancy. This chain joins TRBV6-1 and TRBJ1-2, with TRBD1 as a possible D gene (6 bases). The TCR originated in a female donor in good health, enrolled as a control in a pregnancy study. DNA for the CDR3: TGTGCCACCCAGGACAGTTACTATGGCTACACCTTC. Its translation: CATQDSYYGYTF.